These 14 T cell receptor beta chains came from one sample sequenced in a study of shared clonotypes between healthy human individuals. The method was immunoSEQ multiplex PCR; TCRdb's version includes in-frame clones alone and lacks a portion of them. Among around 2.5 million clones listed, roughly 93% were seen once. The sequencing input was naive CD4+ T cells from PBMCs. Stated subset: CD45RA+ positively selected. All receptors derive from a man younger than 35 in good health. Some clones in this sample may be carry-over from other donors' samples.

The CDR3 region is CASSPLDRGRGGPHF. CDR3 nucleotides: TGTGCCAGCAGTCCCTTGGACAGGGGGCGCGGTGGCCCCCACTTT. The chain employs TRBV6-5 and TRBJ1-6, with TRBD1 matching over 11 bases. After removal of 5 bases from V and 18 bases from J, the junction contained 15 bases not matched to a gene. Germline lookup yields CDR1 MNHEY and CDR2 SVGAGI. This CDR3 comprises 15 residues.

CDR3 in amino acids: CASRVGATAFF. CDR3 nucleotide sequence: TGTGCCAGCAGGGTAGGGGCGACGGCTTTCTTT. The genes are TRBV11-2 and TRBJ1-1; a possible D gene is TRBD1 (5 bases). Deletions cut 6 bases from V and 11 bases from J, with 13 bases between. The germline CDR1 and CDR2 sequences are SGHAT and FQNNGV. This CDR3 is 11 amino acids long.

The genes are TRBV5-5 and TRBJ1-4; D is possibly TRBD1 (6 bases). CDR3 length equals 14 residues. The germline V gene encodes CDR1 SGHKS and CDR2 YYEKEE (reference sequence). V lost 1 base to trimming and J lost 10 bases, with 14 bases between them. The CDR3 region is CASSLWGADGKLFF. The CDR3 DNA is TGTGCCAGCAGCTTGTGGGGGGCCGACGGAAAACTGTTTTTT.

The chain links TRBV28 to TRBJ2-1; the D is unclear. V was trimmed by 3 bases and J by 11 bases, leaving 11 bases between them. This CDR3 is 12 amino acids long. The V gene's germline CDR1 is MDHEN and CDR2 SYDVKM. CDR3 region: CASSFVGGKQFF. The CDR3 DNA reads TGTGCCAGCAGTTTCGTGGGCGGAAAGCAGTTCTTC.

The J gene is TRBJ2-3, the V gene TRBV7-3, with D possibly TRBD2 on 5 matching bases. Trimming pared 5 bases from V and 6 bases from J, leaving 9 bases between. The CDR3 sequence is 12 residues long. Germline loops: CDR1 SGHTA, CDR2 FQGTGA. CDR3 residues: CASSLERDTQYF. In DNA, the CDR3 is TGTGCCAGCAGCCTCGAGCGGGATACGCAGTATTTT.

The gene calls are TRBV9 and TRBJ1-4, with unresolved D. The germline V gene encodes CDR1 SGDLS and CDR2 YYNGEE. V lost 2 bases and J 0 bases, leaving 14 bases between the germline ends. This CDR3 region has 17 residues. CDR3 sequence reads: CASSVSYRMTTNEKLFF. In nucleotides, the CDR3 is TGTGCCAGCAGCGTGTCATATAGAATGACAACTAATGAAAAACTGTTTTTT.

The chain combines TRBV5-4 with TRBJ2-1, with TRBD2 matching 9 bases. This CDR3 has 15 residues. V lost 5 bases to trimming and J lost 4 bases; unmatched junction nucleotides: 7. The V gene's germline CDR1 is SGHNT and CDR2 YYREEE (reference sequence). The CDR3 is CASRETSGSYNEQFF. CDR3 nucleotides: TGTGCCAGCAGGGAAACTAGCGGGTCTTACAATGAGCAGTTCTTC.

The V gene is TRBV28, the J gene TRBJ2-7, with 10 bases that match TRBD2. Germline V gene lookup returns CDR1 MDHEN and CDR2 SYDVKM. J gave up 5 bases and V 4 bases, and 20 bases lay outside the gene matches. This CDR3 contains 19 residues. CDR3 bases: TGTGCCAGCAGTTCCTGGTCAGGCGCTAGCGGGAGATCTGTGGACGAGCAGTACTTC. Its translation: CASSSWSGASGRSVDEQYF. Full variable domain (outside the CDR3, taken from reference TRBV28 and TRBJ2-7): DVKVTQSSRYLVKRTGEKVFLECVQDMDHENMFWYRQDPGLGLRLIYFSYDVKMKEKGDIPEGYSVSREKKERFSLILESASTNQTSMYLCASSSWSGASGRSVDEQYFGPGTRLTVT.

In this sample, this clone turned up once. V is TRBV6-6 and J is TRBJ2-5; 12 positions match TRBD2. V lost 4 bases to trimming and J lost 3 bases; unmatched junction nucleotides: 0. Germline V gives CDR1 MNHNY, CDR2 SVGAGI (reference sequence). The CDR3 is 14 residues long. The DNA for the CDR3 is TGTGCCAGCAGTTGGACTAGCGGGAAAGAGACCCAGTACTTC. Translating it yields CASSWTSGKETQYF.

The genes are TRBV5-1 and TRBJ1-1, with no clear D. This CDR3 comprises 14 residues. Per the germline V gene, CDR1 is SGHRS and CDR2 is YFSETQ. V was trimmed by 1 base and J by 1 base, leaving 8 bases between them. CDR3 coding DNA: TGCGCCAGCAGCTTGTTTACGAGGAACACTGAAGCTTTCTTT. Amino acids: CASSLFTRNTEAFF.

The V gene is TRBV5-4, the J gene TRBJ1-1, with 8 positions matching TRBD1. The CDR3 covers 15 residues. CDR1 is SGHNT, CDR2 YYREEE, per germline (reference sequence). Losses at the gene ends were 3 bases for V and 1 base for J; bases not matched to a gene: 5. The CDR3 protein is CASSWGDRRNTEAFF. The CDR3 DNA is TGTGCCAGCAGCTGGGGGGACAGGCGGAACACTGAAGCTTTCTTT. The variable domain in full, completed from reference TRBV5-4 and TRBJ1-1, reads ETGVTQSPTHLIKTRGQQVTLRCSSQSGHNTVSWYQQALGQGPQFIFQYYREEENGRGNFPPRFSGLQFPNYSSELNVNALELDDSALYLCASSWGDRRNTEAFFGQGTRLTVV.

The chain has TRBV6-6 and TRBJ1-2; the D is unclear. CDR3 size: 14 residues. The germline V gene has CDR1 MNHNY and CDR2 SVGAGI (reference sequence). V was clipped by 4 bases and J by 2 bases, with 11 bases between them. This chain's CDR3 is CASSSVRVNYGYTF. The CDR3 DNA reads TGTGCCAGCAGTTCGGTCCGGGTCAACTATGGCTACACCTTC.

This chain connects TRBV6-6 to TRBJ2-5; D tentatively fits TRBD1 or TRBD2 (5 bases each). The ends were cut back, 10 bases at V and 7 bases at J, with 19 bases in the middle. This CDR3 has 13 amino acids. CDR1 MNHNY and CDR2 SVGAGI come from the germline V gene (reference sequence). The CDR3: CATDARGRGTQYF. The DNA of the CDR3 is TGTGCCACCGATGCTAGGGGTCGGGGGACCCAGTACTTC.

The rearrangement links TRBV6-5 to TRBJ2-1; D tentatively reads TRBD1 or TRBD2 (6 bases each). V dropped 4 bases and J dropped 5 bases, with 18 bases sitting between them. Germline V lookup: CDR1 MNHEY, CDR2 SVGAGI. The length of the CDR3 is 16 residues. The CDR3 protein is CASSSRRGPSHNEQFF. The DNA of the CDR3 is TGTGCCAGCAGTTCAAGACGGGGGCCTAGCCACAATGAGCAGTTCTTC.